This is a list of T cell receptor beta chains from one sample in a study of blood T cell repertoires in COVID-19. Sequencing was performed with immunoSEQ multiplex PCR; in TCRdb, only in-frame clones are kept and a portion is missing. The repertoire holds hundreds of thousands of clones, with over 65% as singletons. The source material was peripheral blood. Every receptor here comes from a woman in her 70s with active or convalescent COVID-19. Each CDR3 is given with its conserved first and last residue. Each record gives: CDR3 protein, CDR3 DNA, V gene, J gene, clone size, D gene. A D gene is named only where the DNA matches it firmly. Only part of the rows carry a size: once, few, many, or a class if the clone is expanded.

CDR3 protein: CATSDRGQGVPGELFF
CDR3 DNA: TGTGCCACCAGTGACCGAGGCCAGGGGGTACCCGGGGAGCTGTTTTTT
V gene: TRBV24-1
J gene: TRBJ2-2
clone size: NA
D gene: TRBD1

CDR3 protein: CASSDLGANTIYF
CDR3 DNA: TGTGCCAGCAGTGACCTTGGAGCCAACACCATATATTTT
V gene: TRBV6-1
J gene: TRBJ1-3
clone size: NA
D gene: NA

CDR3 protein: CSAPCQPQHF
CDR3 DNA: TGCAGTGCTCCTTGTCAGCCCCAGCATTTT
V gene: TRBV20-1
J gene: TRBJ1-5
clone size: NA
D gene: NA

CDR3 protein: CASSLTGANTEAFF
CDR3 DNA: TGCGCCAGCAGCCTGACAGGGGCGAACACTGAAGCTTTCTTT
V gene: TRBV5-1
J gene: TRBJ1-1
clone size: NA
D gene: TRBD1

CDR3 protein: CASSLSPGPQHF
CDR3 DNA: TGTGCCAGCAGCCTATCACCTGGGCCCCAGCATTTT
V gene: TRBV7-9
J gene: TRBJ1-5
clone size: NA
D gene: NA

CDR3 protein: CASSLVAGGYTGELFF
CDR3 DNA: TGTGCCAGCAGCTTAGTTGCGGGGGGGTACACCGGGGAGCTGTTTTTT
V gene: TRBV7-2
J gene: TRBJ2-2
clone size: NA
D gene: TRBD2

CDR3 protein: CASSPLGVGEFDTEAFF
CDR3 DNA: TGTGCCAGCAGCCCCCTAGGTGTAGGGGAATTCGACACTGAAGCTTTCTTT
V gene: TRBV7-2
J gene: TRBJ1-1
clone size: NA
D gene: NA

CDR3 protein: CASSPSRTSNNSPLHF
CDR3 DNA: TGTGCCAGCAGCCCGTCCCGGACATCGAATAATTCACCCCTCCACTTT
V gene: TRBV7-2
J gene: TRBJ1-6
clone size: NA
D gene: NA

CDR3 protein: CASRPNRGTEAFF
CDR3 DNA: TGTGCCAGCAGACCTAACAGGGGCACTGAAGCTTTCTTT
V gene: TRBV28
J gene: TRBJ1-1
clone size: NA
D gene: TRBD1

CDR3 protein: CASSSVGSGGDATRYTDTQYF
CDR3 DNA: TGCGCCAGCAGCTCGGTAGGAAGCGGGGGGGACGCCACCCGGTACACAGATACGCAGTATTTT
V gene: TRBV5-1
J gene: TRBJ2-3
clone size: NA
D gene: TRBD2

CDR3 protein: CASSIRNREQFF
CDR3 DNA: TGTGCCAGTAGTATTAGGAACAGGGAGCAGTTCTTC
V gene: TRBV19
J gene: TRBJ2-1
clone size: NA
D gene: NA

CDR3 protein: CASQDNQPQHF
CDR3 DNA: TGTGCCAGCCAGGACAATCAGCCCCAGCATTTT
V gene: TRBV28
J gene: TRBJ1-5
clone size: NA
D gene: NA

CDR3 protein: CASSYSRNTGELFF
CDR3 DNA: TGTGCCAGCAGTTACTCGAGGAACACCGGGGAGCTGTTTTTT
V gene: TRBV6-5
J gene: TRBJ2-2
clone size: NA
D gene: NA

CDR3 protein: CARSDKGLAGVRETQYF
CDR3 DNA: TGTGCCAGAAGCGACAAGGGACTAGCGGGAGTGAGGGAGACCCAGTACTTC
V gene: TRBV5-3
J gene: TRBJ2-5
clone size: NA
D gene: TRBD2

CDR3 protein: CASSLGGRLNTIYF
CDR3 DNA: TGTGCCAGCAGCTTAGGTGGGAGATTAAACACCATATATTTT
V gene: TRBV7-2
J gene: TRBJ1-3
clone size: once
D gene: NA

CDR3 protein: CSVLIAGSYEQYF
CDR3 DNA: TGCAGCGTTTTGATAGCGGGGTCCTACGAGCAGTACTTC
V gene: TRBV29-1
J gene: TRBJ2-7
clone size: NA
D gene: TRBD2

CDR3 protein: CASSASGGAYNEQFF
CDR3 DNA: TGTGCCAGCAGCGCGAGCGGGGGGGCCTACAATGAGCAGTTCTTC
V gene: TRBV9
J gene: TRBJ2-1
clone size: NA
D gene: TRBD2

CDR3 protein: CASSIGSGTGLQETQYF
CDR3 DNA: TGTGCCAGTAGTATAGGATCCGGGACAGGTCTACAAGAGACCCAGTACTTC
V gene: TRBV19
J gene: TRBJ2-5
clone size: NA
D gene: TRBD1

CDR3 protein: CASSLQGGSNQPQHF
CDR3 DNA: TGTGCCAGCAGCTTACAGGGAGGGAGCAATCAGCCCCAGCATTTT
V gene: TRBV5-5
J gene: TRBJ1-5
clone size: NA
D gene: NA

CDR3 protein: CASSPTRVSETQYF
CDR3 DNA: TGCGCCAGCAGCCCCACTCGGGTTTCCGAGACCCAGTACTTC
V gene: TRBV5-1
J gene: TRBJ2-5
clone size: NA
D gene: NA

CDR3 protein: CASDPGGGGYTF
CDR3 DNA: TGTGCCAGCGACCCTGGGGGAGGTGGCTACACCTTC
V gene: TRBV11-2
J gene: TRBJ1-2
clone size: NA
D gene: NA

CDR3 protein: CASSRDYSETQYF
CDR3 DNA: TGTGCCAGCAGTCGGGACTACTCAGAGACCCAGTACTTC
V gene: TRBV7-9
J gene: TRBJ2-5
clone size: once
D gene: TRBD2

CDR3 protein: CASSPTRLAGAWGGELFF
CDR3 DNA: TGTGCCAGCAGCCCGACGCGACTAGCGGGGGCTTGGGGCGGGGAGCTGTTTTTT
V gene: TRBV7-2
J gene: TRBJ2-2
clone size: NA
D gene: TRBD2

CDR3 protein: CAISERDTGSYEQYF
CDR3 DNA: TGTGCCATCAGTGAGCGGGACACGGGTAGCTACGAGCAGTACTTC
V gene: TRBV10-3
J gene: TRBJ2-7
clone size: NA
D gene: NA

CDR3 protein: CASSQDRLGHGYTF
CDR3 DNA: TGTGCCAGCAGCCAAGATAGACTGGGTCATGGCTACACCTTC
V gene: TRBV4-2
J gene: TRBJ1-2
clone size: few
D gene: NA

CDR3 protein: CASSPGANQPQHF
CDR3 DNA: TGTGCCAGCAGCCCCGGAGCGAATCAGCCCCAGCATTTT
V gene: TRBV6-6
J gene: TRBJ1-5
clone size: once
D gene: NA

CDR3 protein: CASSGTGPEQYF
CDR3 DNA: TGTGCCAGCAGTGGGACAGGGCCCGAGCAGTACTTC
V gene: TRBV2
J gene: TRBJ2-7
clone size: once
D gene: TRBD1

CDR3 protein: CASSPRGGDYGYTF
CDR3 DNA: TGTGCCAGCAGCCCCCGAGGGGGCGACTATGGCTACACCTTC
V gene: TRBV3-1/TRBV3-2
J gene: TRBJ1-2
clone size: NA
D gene: TRBD1

CDR3 protein: CASSRVDNEQFF
CDR3 DNA: TGCGCCAGCAGTCGGGTCGACAATGAGCAGTTCTTC
V gene: TRBV10-2
J gene: TRBJ2-1
clone size: once
D gene: NA

CDR3 protein: CASSWGESGANVLTF
CDR3 DNA: TGTGCCAGCAGCTGGGGGGAGTCTGGGGCCAACGTCCTGACTTTC
V gene: TRBV5-6
J gene: TRBJ2-6
clone size: once
D gene: NA

CDR3 protein: CASSLRLAGGSYNEQFF
CDR3 DNA: TGTGCCAGCAGCTTAAGACTAGCGGGGGGCTCCTACAATGAGCAGTTCTTC
V gene: TRBV7-2
J gene: TRBJ2-1
clone size: NA
D gene: TRBD2

CDR3 protein: CASTKTLGQPQHF
CDR3 DNA: TGTGCCAGCACTAAGACTCTAGGACAGCCCCAGCATTTT
V gene: TRBV28
J gene: TRBJ1-5
clone size: NA
D gene: NA

CDR3 protein: CASSEAIQGNTEAFF
CDR3 DNA: TGTGCCAGCAGTGAAGCGATTCAGGGCAACACTGAAGCTTTCTTT
V gene: TRBV2
J gene: TRBJ1-1
clone size: NA
D gene: NA

CDR3 protein: CASRIEGATGELFF
CDR3 DNA: TGCGCCAGCAGGATCGAGGGGGCCACCGGGGAGCTGTTTTTT
V gene: TRBV5-1
J gene: TRBJ2-2
clone size: NA
D gene: TRBD1

CDR3 protein: CASSSSGNYEQYF
CDR3 DNA: TGTGCCAGCAGTTCTAGCGGGAACTACGAGCAGTACTTC
V gene: TRBV27
J gene: TRBJ2-7
clone size: NA
D gene: TRBD2

CDR3 protein: CASSLNPLGAGVMYEQFF
CDR3 DNA: TGCGCCAGCAGCTTGAATCCCTTGGGAGCGGGAGTCATGTATGAGCAGTTCTTC
V gene: TRBV5-1
J gene: TRBJ2-1
clone size: NA
D gene: TRBD2